The next 26 T cell receptor beta chains were all read from a single sample in a study of T cell changes during pregnancy in multiple sclerosis. Repertoires were generated with immunoSEQ multiplex PCR, while TCRdb's copy carries only in-frame clones and drops some. The table lists some 60,000 clones, less than 95% of them singletons. The sample in question was peripheral blood, obtained after pregnancy. Receptors originate from a female donor in good health, enrolled as a control in a pregnancy study.

The V gene is TRBV5-5, the J gene TRBJ2-7; D gene ambiguous. CDR1 and CDR2 (germline): SGHKS, YYEKEE (reference sequence). The CDR3 is 15 residues long. With 4 bases removed from V and 2 bases from J, the gap between germline ends came to 16 bases. The DNA for the CDR3 is TGTGCCAGCAGCCCGCTACGATTAGTCCCCTACGAGCAGTACTTC. It translates to CASSPLRLVPYEQYF.

The chain is built from TRBV5-1 and TRBJ2-1; 7 bases are a match to TRBD2. Per germline, CDR1 SGHRS and CDR2 YFSETQ. CDR3 length equals 17 residues. V shed 0 bases, J shed 4 bases, and the junction held 10 bases outside the gene matches. The CDR3 nucleotides are TGCGCCAGCAGCTTGGGGGATTTACCGGGACTATACAATGAGCAGTTCTTC. Amino acid sequence: CASSLGDLPGLYNEQFF.

The gene calls are TRBV18 and TRBJ2-5, with D tentatively TRBD2 (6 bases). The germline V gene encodes CDR1 KGHSH and CDR2 LQKENI. The CDR3 contains 13 residues. V lost 6 bases, J lost 3 bases, and 11 bases lay in between. The CDR3 nucleotides are TGTGCCAGCTCCGGAGGGGCCGAAGAGACCCAGTACTTC. Amino acid sequence: CASSGGAEETQYF.

This clone showed up just once. V usage is TRBV7-2 and J usage is TRBJ2-4; possible D gene TRBD1, 6 bases. The CDR3 covers 14 residues. Germline V gene sequence: CDR1 SGHTA, CDR2 FQGNSA. V lost 7 bases and J lost 5, with 15 bases in between. The CDR3 coding sequence is TGTGCCAGCAACCCAGCCCCAGGGGAAAACATTCAGTACTTC. Translated: CASNPAPGENIQYF.

V usage is TRBV18 and J usage is TRBJ2-1; D remains ambiguous. The V gene's germline CDR1 is KGHSH and CDR2 LQKENI. The CDR3 extends over 16 amino acids. The V gene lost 0 bases and the J gene lost 3 bases, with 12 bases spanning the gap. CDR3 in DNA: TGTGCCAGCTCACCACCGCCGGGTTTAAGCTACAATGAGCAGTTCTTC. It specifies CASSPPPGLSYNEQFF. The full variable domain, rest sourced from reference TRBV18 and TRBJ2-1, is NAGVMQNPRHLVRRRGQEARLRCSPMKGHSHVYWYRQLPEEGLKFMVYLQKENIIDESGMPKERFSAEFPKEGPSILRIQQVVRGDSAAYFCASSPPPGLSYNEQFFGPGTRLTVL.

This clone was detected only once. The chain joins TRBV7-2 to TRBJ2-7, with D possibly TRBD2 on 5 matching bases. Germline CDR1 SGHTA, CDR2 FQGNSA. The CDR3 has 15 residues. Trimming removed 0 bases from V and 2 bases from J, with 11 bases in between. This CDR3 reads CASSLARTLTYEQYF. DNA for the CDR3: TGTGCCAGCAGCTTAGCGAGGACTCTTACCTACGAGCAGTACTTC.

The gene calls are TRBV4-2 and TRBJ2-7; 11 nucleotides match TRBD2. The ends lost 4 bases at V and 3 bases at J; junction bases unmatched: 14. The CDR3 has 18 amino acids. Germline CDR1 LGHNA, CDR2 YNFKEQ. This chain's CDR3 is CASSRLAGGLEGGYEQYF. The CDR3 DNA reads TGTGCCAGCAGCCGCCTAGCGGGAGGTTTAGAGGGGGGCTACGAGCAGTACTTC.

The rearrangement uses TRBV30 and TRBJ1-6; D gene ambiguous. CDR3 length: 13 amino acids. The germline gives CDR1 GTSNPN, CDR2 SVGIG (reference sequence). The ends were cut back, 2 bases at V and 6 bases at J, with 8 bases in the middle. CDR3 region: CAWSSQANSPLHF. In DNA, the CDR3 is TGTGCCTGGAGTAGCCAGGCTAATTCACCCCTCCACTTT.

The rearrangement links TRBV7-2 to TRBJ2-7; 8 nucleotides line up with TRBD1. V was pared by 5 bases and J by 5 bases, with 8 bases of the junction left unmatched. The CDR3 contains 14 residues. CDR1 SGHTA and CDR2 FQGNSA come from the germline V gene. Written as DNA, the CDR3 is TGTGCCAGCAGCCCTCAGGGGGCGTCCCACGAGCAGTACTTC. Translated, it gives CASSPQGASHEQYF.

This rearrangement joins TRBV28 to TRBJ1-2; the D is unclear. V was shortened by 5 bases and J by 4 bases, with 17 bases between the two germline ends. This CDR3 region has 15 residues. Germline V gene sequence: CDR1 MDHEN, CDR2 SYDVKM. The CDR3 DNA reads TGTGCCAGCAGTCTCGACTCCCTAACGGCCTATGGCTACACCTTC. Amino acid sequence: CASSLDSLTAYGYTF.

The chain combines TRBV5-1 with TRBJ2-1; 11 bases match TRBD2. The CDR3 length is 17 residues. Germline-derived CDR1 and CDR2 are SGHRS and YFSETQ. The V segment lost 4 bases and the J segment 4 bases; nucleotides outside the gene matches: 10. The CDR3 region has the DNA TGCGCCAGCAGCCCGACTAGCGGGGCCGCCTCTTACAATGAGCAGTTCTTC. This sequence encodes CASSPTSGAASYNEQFF.

J is TRBJ2-7 and V is TRBV4-3; 7 bases are a match to TRBD1. The germline gives CDR1 LGHNA, CDR2 YSLEER. The CDR3 spans 14 residues. With V trimmed by 5 bases and J by 1 base, 5 bases remained unmatched. CDR3 bases: TGCGCCAGCAGCACCGTGGACAGGTCCTACGAGCAGTACTTC. This gives the protein CASSTVDRSYEQYF.

The chain links TRBV7-8 to TRBJ1-5, with D perhaps TRBD1 (6 bases). V lost 5 bases and J lost 7, with 24 bases in between. The CDR3 is 17 residues long. The V gene's germline CDR1 is SGHVS and CDR2 FQNEAQ. CDR3 residues: CASSAYRDLKRGQPQHF. The CDR3 DNA reads TGTGCCAGCAGCGCCTACCGGGACCTCAAGAGGGGGCAGCCCCAGCATTTT.

The chain links TRBV7-8 to TRBJ1-2; D is ambiguous. Trimming took off 4 bases at V and 8 bases at J, with 11 bases between the two ends. CDR3 length equals 12 residues. Germline V gene sequence: CDR1 SGHVS, CDR2 FQNEAQ. CDR3 region: CASSSTRRGYTF. The CDR3 nucleotides read TGTGCCAGCAGCTCGACACGAAGGGGCTACACCTTC.

The rearrangement uses TRBV21-1 and TRBJ2-7; no DNA check was done on the table's D call, TRBD1. TRBV21-1 is classified as a pseudogene. CDR3 size: 14 residues. This chain's CDR3 is CASSKALSGVEQYF. DNA of the CDR3: TGTGCCAGCAGCAAAGCTCTTTCAGGGGTTGAGCAGTACTTC.

The chain is built from TRBV9 and TRBJ2-7; tentative D call: TRBD2 (5 bases). CDR1 and CDR2 (germline): SGDLS, YYNGEE. The CDR3 is 14 residues long. With 4 bases removed from V and 0 bases from J, the gap between germline ends came to 11 bases. The CDR3 here is CASSSRASSYEQYF. The CDR3 coding sequence is TGTGCCAGCAGCTCGCGGGCGAGCTCCTACGAGCAGTACTTC.

The rearrangement links TRBV18 to TRBJ2-2; tentatively, D is TRBD1 (6 bases). The CDR3 consists of 16 residues. V was trimmed by 0 bases and J by 1 base, leaving 9 bases between them. Germline V CDR1 and CDR2: KGHSH, LQKENI. Written as DNA, the CDR3 is TGTGCCAGCTCACCACCCCTGACAGGGAACACCGGGGAGCTGTTTTTT. This sequence encodes CASSPPLTGNTGELFF.

This sequence joins TRBV11-3 and TRBJ2-7, with 11 nucleotides matching TRBD2. The CDR3 consists of 15 residues. Germline-derived CDR1 and CDR2 are SGHNT and YENEEA. With 5 bases clipped from V and 6 bases from J, the junction kept 9 bases outside the gene matches. Here the CDR3 reads CASSPTTSGIGEQYF. In DNA form, the CDR3 reads TGTGCCAGCAGCCCTACGACTAGCGGGATTGGCGAGCAGTACTTC.

The chain uses TRBV4-3 and TRBJ2-5, with TRBD2 identical over 11 bases. The CDR3 spans 16 residues. J lost 5 bases, V lost 0 bases, and 5 bases had no gene match. Germline lookup yields CDR1 LGHNA and CDR2 YSLEER. CDR3 coding DNA: TGCGCCAGCAGCCAAGATTTACTAGCGGGGGACGAGACCCAGTACTTC. As protein: CASSQDLLAGDETQYF.

The CDR3 here is CASSYPRDPAGGSTDTQYF. In DNA, the CDR3 is TGTGCCAGCAGCTACCCACGCGACCCAGCGGGAGGTAGCACAGATACGCAGTATTTT. The V call is TRBV11-2, the J call TRBJ2-3; TRBD2 aligns across 9 bases. V lost 4 bases, J lost 0 bases, and 14 bases stayed unmatched. Germline V gives CDR1 SGHAT, CDR2 FQNNGV. The CDR3 extends over 19 amino acids.

The rearrangement joins TRBV7-9 to TRBJ1-3; D gene unclear. Germline assignment: CDR1 SEHNR and CDR2 FQNEAQ (reference sequence). The CDR3 sequence is 14 residues long. V lost 3 bases and J lost 0, with 6 bases in between. The CDR3 region has the DNA TGTGCCAGCAGCTTCCAAATCTCTGGAAACACCATATATTTT. Its translation is CASSFQISGNTIYF.

The V and J genes are TRBV2 and TRBJ2-7; weak D call: TRBD2 (5 bases). Trimming left V 6 bases short and J 3 bases short, with 12 bases between. Per the germline V gene, CDR1 is SNHLY and CDR2 is FYNNEI. The CDR3 runs 13 residues. CDR3 sequence (DNA): TGTGCCAGCAGACGCAGCGGTGACTACGAGCAGTACTTC. Protein sequence: CASRRSGDYEQYF.

This clone was detected once. This rearrangement joins TRBV27 to TRBJ2-7, with 9 positions matching TRBD2. This CDR3 spans 16 amino acids. Germline trimming cut 0 bases from V and 0 bases from J; bases unmatched to any gene: 3. Germline V gives CDR1 MNHEY, CDR2 SMNVEV (reference sequence). The CDR3: CASSLSERGDSYEQYF. The CDR3 DNA is TGTGCCAGCAGTTTATCAGAGCGGGGGGACTCCTACGAGCAGTACTTC.

This rearrangement joins TRBV6-6 to TRBJ2-1; 11 bases fit TRBD2. Germline CDR1 and CDR2: MNHNY and SVGAGI (reference sequence). The CDR3 length is 15 residues. The trim removed 6 bases at V and 9 bases at J, leaving 10 bases unmatched. The CDR3 spells CASSPLAGGQGEQFF. The CDR3 coding sequence is TGTGCCAGCAGCCCATTAGCGGGGGGGCAGGGTGAGCAGTTCTTC.

V is TRBV10-3 and J is TRBJ2-1; 14 bases agree with TRBD2. V lost 3 bases to trimming and J lost 6 bases; unmatched junction nucleotides: 1. Germline V lookup: CDR1 ENHRY, CDR2 SYGVKD. The CDR3 is made up of 15 amino acids. The CDR3 nucleotides are TGTGCCATCAGTGACGGGACTAGCGGGAGCAATGAGCAGTTCTTC. Protein product: CAISDGTSGSNEQFF.

The chain has TRBV7-2 and TRBJ2-1; TRBD1 matches 8 bases. The CDR3 contains 13 residues. Germline V gives CDR1 SGHTA, CDR2 FQGNSA. Trimming cost V 4 bases and J 7 bases; bases outside gene matches: 3. CDR3 in DNA: TGTGCCAGCAGCTGGACAGGGACGAATGAGCAGTTCTTC. Translating it yields CASSWTGTNEQFF.